This TCR beta chain was identified during a study of OX40 agonist ivuxolimab in advanced cancers. Across the whole study: Ivuxolimab was administered intravenously to patients at 0.01 to 10 mg/kg every 2 weeks.

J gave up 7 bases and V 5 bases, and 10 bases lay outside the gene matches. This CDR3 comprises 17 residues. Germline V gene sequence: CDR1 PRHDT, CDR2 FYEKMQ (reference sequence). Assay: immunoSEQ multiplex PCR; the TCRdb copy retains only in-frame clones and omits some. Seen here are around 55,000 clones, roughly nine tenths observed once, and the top ten hold around an eighth. The sequence came from an adult with an advanced solid tumor such as melanoma, head and neck, liver or kidney cancer. The specimen comprised CD4+ or CD8+ T cells sorted from blood, sampled in a trial of the OX40 agonist ivuxolimab. The chain combines TRBV13 with TRBJ2-1, with TRBD2 identical over 14 bases. The CDR3 spells CASSLNRLAGGENEQFF. CDR3 sequence (DNA): TGTGCCAGCAGCCTCAATCGACTAGCGGGAGGGGAAAATGAGCAGTTCTTC. Supplemented by reference TRBV13 and TRBJ2-1, the full variable domain reads AAGVIQSPRHLIKEKRETATLKCYPIPRHDTVYWYQQGPGQDPQFLISFYEKMQSDKGSIPDRFSAQQFSDYHSELNMSSLELGDSALYFCASSLNRLAGGENEQFFGPGTRLTVL.